The rows below give T cell receptor beta chains drawn from one sample of a study of neurological immune-mediated disorders. TCRdb reprocessed the 5' RACE reads with MiXCR, giving one entry per CDR3 protein. The sample lists about 41,000 distinct CDR3 sequences, roughly 13% occurring once. Sequenced: PBMCs. The receptors come from a female donor in good health. The CDR3 runs from the conserved cysteine through the conserved F or W. The order of the fields is clone size, V gene, D gene, J gene, CDR3 DNA, CDR3 protein. A D gene is named only where the DNA matches it firmly. Expanded clones are given a class, and other clones once, few, many or no size at all.

clone size: many
V gene: TRBV7-9
D gene: .
J gene: TRBJ2-2
CDR3 DNA: TGTGCCAGCAGCCGAACCGGGACTTCCGGCGGGGAGCTGTTTTTT
CDR3 protein: CASSRTGTSGGELFF

clone size: many
V gene: TRBV24-1
D gene: .
J gene: TRBJ2-6
CDR3 DNA: TGTGCCACCAGTGACCGACGGCAGGCCGGGGCCAACGTCCTGACTTTC
CDR3 protein: CATSDRRQAGANVLTF

clone size: .
V gene: TRBV24-1
D gene: TRBD1
J gene: TRBJ2-3
CDR3 DNA: TGTGCCACCAGTGGGTTTGGACAGGGCAATTCGGATACGCAGTATTTT
CDR3 protein: CATSGFGQGNSDTQYF

clone size: many
V gene: TRBV5-1
D gene: TRBD1
J gene: TRBJ1-1
CDR3 DNA: TGCGCCAGCAGCTTAGGACAGGGGGCTGTCACTGAAGCTTTCTTT
CDR3 protein: CASSLGQGAVTEAFF

clone size: many
V gene: TRBV5-1
D gene: .
J gene: TRBJ1-2
CDR3 DNA: TGCGCCAGCAGCTTCGATGCGCTTAACTATGGCTACACCTTC
CDR3 protein: CASSFDALNYGYTF

clone size: many
V gene: TRBV7-9
D gene: .
J gene: TRBJ1-1
CDR3 DNA: TGTGCCAGCAGCTCGCAGAGGACTGAAGCTTTCTTT
CDR3 protein: CASSSQRTEAFF

clone size: many
V gene: TRBV7-2
D gene: TRBD2
J gene: TRBJ2-2
CDR3 DNA: TGTGCCAGCAGCTCTCGAGCGGGAGGGCCCGGGGAGCTGTTTTTT
CDR3 protein: CASSSRAGGPGELFF

clone size: many
V gene: TRBV12-3/TRBV12-4
D gene: .
J gene: TRBJ2-1
CDR3 DNA: TGTGCCAGCAGTCCAAGGGGCCGAAAGAAGGGGATCAACCACAATGAGCAGTTCTTC
CDR3 protein: CASSPRGRKKGINHNEQFF

clone size: many
V gene: TRBV5-1
D gene: .
J gene: TRBJ2-7
CDR3 DNA: TGCGCCAGCAGAATGACAGGAGCCGAGCAGTACTTC
CDR3 protein: CASRMTGAEQYF

clone size: many
V gene: TRBV20-1
D gene: TRBD2
J gene: TRBJ2-1
CDR3 DNA: TGCAGTGCCACCGGGGGGGGTGTATCCTACAATGAGCAGTTCTTC
CDR3 protein: CSATGGGVSYNEQFF

clone size: .
V gene: TRBV27
D gene: TRBD1
J gene: TRBJ2-3
CDR3 DNA: TGTGCTAGCAGGGGCACAGGGGGCCAGCCCCAGTATTTT
CDR3 protein: CASRGTGGQPQYF

clone size: many
V gene: TRBV5-1
D gene: .
J gene: TRBJ2-6
CDR3 DNA: TGCGCCAGCAGCTTACAGAAGGCTGGGGCCAACGTCCTGACTTTC
CDR3 protein: CASSLQKAGANVLTF

clone size: many
V gene: TRBV5-1
D gene: TRBD2
J gene: TRBJ2-3
CDR3 DNA: TGCGCCAGCAGCCCCGGGACTAGGGGAGATACGCAGTATTTT
CDR3 protein: CASSPGTRGDTQYF

clone size: many
V gene: TRBV5-1
D gene: .
J gene: TRBJ2-1
CDR3 DNA: TGCGCCAGCAGCTTCAGCAGATCCAATGAGCAGTTCTTC
CDR3 protein: CASSFSRSNEQFF

clone size: many
V gene: TRBV3-1
D gene: TRBD1
J gene: TRBJ1-1
CDR3 DNA: TGTGCCAGCAGCCAAGGGACAGGGGGGGCTTTCTTT
CDR3 protein: CASSQGTGGAFF

clone size: few
V gene: TRBV5-6
D gene: .
J gene: TRBJ2-7
CDR3 DNA: TGTGCCAGCAGCTTTGGCTACGAGCAGTACTTC
CDR3 protein: CASSFGYEQYF

clone size: .
V gene: TRBV29-1
D gene: .
J gene: TRBJ1-2
CDR3 DNA: TGCAGCGTTGGCACAGGGACTAGAACCTATGTATACACCTTC
CDR3 protein: CSVGTGTRTYVYTF

clone size: many
V gene: TRBV4-1
D gene: .
J gene: TRBJ1-3
CDR3 DNA: TGCGCCAGCAGCCAGGACCGTATCGTGTTCGGAAACACCATATATTTT
CDR3 protein: CASSQDRIVFGNTIYF

clone size: .
V gene: TRBV6-5
D gene: TRBD1
J gene: TRBJ2-5
CDR3 DNA: TGTGCCAGCAGTCCGCCGGGACAGGGGAGATTAGTCCAGTACTTC
CDR3 protein: CASSPPGQGRLVQYF

clone size: many
V gene: TRBV3-1
D gene: TRBD1
J gene: TRBJ1-4
CDR3 DNA: TGTGCCAGCAGCCAAGTTCAACGAACAGGGGATGAAAAACTGTTTTTT
CDR3 protein: CASSQVQRTGDEKLFF

clone size: many
V gene: TRBV5-1
D gene: TRBD2
J gene: TRBJ2-1
CDR3 DNA: TGCGCCAGCAGCCCGGTAGCGGGAGGGCCATACAATGAGCAGTTCTTC
CDR3 protein: CASSPVAGGPYNEQFF

clone size: many
V gene: TRBV20-1
D gene: TRBD1
J gene: TRBJ2-5
CDR3 DNA: TGCAGTGCTGAGCGGATGACAGGGGGCCTGGAGACCCAGTACTTC
CDR3 protein: CSAERMTGGLETQYF

clone size: .
V gene: TRBV7-2
D gene: .
J gene: TRBJ2-3
CDR3 DNA: TGTGCCAGCAGTCAAACGGACACCATGGGCACAGATACGCAGTATTTT
CDR3 protein: CASSQTDTMGTDTQYF

clone size: many
V gene: TRBV2
D gene: .
J gene: TRBJ1-2
CDR3 DNA: TGTGCCAGCAGTGAGAGAGTGAACTATGGCTACACCTTC
CDR3 protein: CASSERVNYGYTF

clone size: .
V gene: TRBV27
D gene: .
J gene: TRBJ2-5
CDR3 DNA: TGTGCCAGCAGTTTATACTCCCAAGAGACCCAGTACTTC
CDR3 protein: CASSLYSQETQYF

clone size: many
V gene: TRBV20-1
D gene: .
J gene: TRBJ1-1
CDR3 DNA: TGCAGTGCTAGAGAAGACGAGAGGAACACTGAAGCTTTCTTT
CDR3 protein: CSAREDERNTEAFF